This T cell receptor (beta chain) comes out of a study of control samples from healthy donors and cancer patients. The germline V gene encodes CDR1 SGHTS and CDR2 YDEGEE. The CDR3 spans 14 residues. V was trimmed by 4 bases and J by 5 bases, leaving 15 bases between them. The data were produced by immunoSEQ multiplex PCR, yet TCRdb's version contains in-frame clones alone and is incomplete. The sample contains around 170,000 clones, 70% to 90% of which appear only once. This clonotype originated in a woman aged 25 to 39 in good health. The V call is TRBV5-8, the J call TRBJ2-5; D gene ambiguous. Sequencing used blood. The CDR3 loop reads CASSPNWVGETQYF. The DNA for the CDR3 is TGTGCCAGCAGCCCCAACTGGGTCGGTGAGACCCAGTACTTC.